A selection of T cell receptor beta chains follows, all from one sample in a study of cytomegalovirus exposure and HLA in healthy donors. Repertoires were generated with immunoSEQ multiplex PCR, while TCRdb's copy carries only in-frame clones and drops some. This sample has around 100,000 clones, with roughly 85% found just once. The sequenced sample was PBMCs. The source of these receptors is a middle-aged man in good health and CMV-seronegative. Both conserved end residues are part of each CDR3. Each record gives: CDR3 length, D gene, V gene, J gene, clone size, CDR3 protein, CDR3 DNA. The D gene is left open where the match is weak. Clone size appears in some rows only: once, few, many, or a class for an expanded clone.

15	TRBD1	TRBV7-6	TRBJ2-7	once	CASSWRQGGVYEQYF	TGTGCCAGCAGCTGGAGACAGGGGGGTGTTTACGAGCAGTACTTC
14	TRBD2	TRBV5-4	TRBJ2-7	NA	CASSLAGGGREQYF	TGTGCCAGCAGCTTGGCCGGGGGGGGACGGGAGCAGTACTTC
15	TRBD1	TRBV7-8	TRBJ1-2	NA	CASSPQQGPDYGYTF	TGTGCCAGCAGCCCCCAACAGGGGCCAGACTATGGCTACACCTTC
15	NA	TRBV5-1	TRBJ2-7	NA	CASSLAVGEPYEQYF	TGCGCCAGCAGCTTGGCCGTTGGGGAGCCCTACGAGCAGTACTTC
14	TRBD1	TRBV29-1	TRBJ2-7	NA	CSAGGTGGRGEQYF	TGCAGCGCTGGCGGGACAGGGGGCCGGGGGGAGCAGTACTTC
16	NA	TRBV4-1	TRBJ2-7	NA	CASSLKPTKASYEQYF	TGCGCCAGCAGCCTAAAACCGACAAAGGCCTCCTACGAGCAGTACTTC
15	NA	TRBV6-5	TRBJ1-1	NA	CASSTLGEMNTEAFF	TGTGCCAGCAGTACTCTAGGTGAGATGAACACTGAAGCTTTCTTT
19	TRBD2	TRBV4-1	TRBJ2-3	NA	CASSQGSPVPGLAGDTQYF	TGCGCCAGCAGCCAAGGCTCGCCGGTTCCGGGACTAGCGGGGGATACGCAGTATTTT
14	TRBD2	TRBV25-1	TRBJ2-5	NA	CASSAWGLQETQYF	TGTGCCAGCAGTGCCTGGGGACTACAAGAGACCCAGTACTTC
14	TRBD1	TRBV4-1	TRBJ1-6	NA	CASSETGENSPLHF	TGCGCCAGCAGCGAAACAGGGGAGAATTCACCCCTCCACTTT
15	TRBD1	TRBV15	TRBJ1-2	NA	CATSRGGQGLWGYTF	TGTGCCACCAGCAGAGGGGGACAGGGTCTTTGGGGCTACACCTTC
16	NA	TRBV5-4	TRBJ2-3	NA	CASSPLSLEGTDTQYF	TGTGCCAGCAGCCCCCTTAGTTTAGAGGGCACAGATACGCAGTATTTT
13	NA	TRBV30	TRBJ1-2	NA	CAWSEGLGLGYTF	TGTGCCTGGAGTGAGGGGTTAGGGTTAGGCTACACCTTC
13	NA	TRBV2	TRBJ1-5	once	CASSVRKNQPQHF	TGTGCCAGCAGTGTCAGAAAGAATCAGCCCCAGCATTTT
17	TRBD1	TRBV5-1	TRBJ1-1	once	CASSLMGTGWGDTEAFF	TGCGCCAGCAGCCTCATGGGGACAGGATGGGGGGACACTGAAGCTTTCTTT
14	NA	TRBV2	TRBJ1-2	NA	CASSETGLTYGYTF	TGTGCCAGCAGTGAAACAGGGCTAACTTATGGCTACACCTTC
14	NA	TRBV2	TRBJ2-7	NA	CASSEDDSSYEQYF	TGTGCCAGCAGTGAGGATGACAGTTCCTACGAGCAGTACTTC
18	TRBD1	TRBV7-9	TRBJ1-6	NA	CSSSRDRAGYWDNSPLHF	TGTTCCAGCAGCAGGGACAGGGCAGGGTATTGGGATAATTCACCCCTCCACTTT
17	NA	TRBV5-6	TRBJ1-1	NA	CASSLYRPQNYQGEAFF	TGTGCCAGCAGCTTGTACAGGCCCCAAAATTACCAGGGCGAAGCTTTCTTT
15	TRBD1	TRBV29-1	TRBJ1-4	once	CSVEIMQGVNEKLFF	TGCAGCGTTGAAATTATGCAGGGGGTGAATGAAAAACTGTTTTTT
14	TRBD1	TRBV7-2	TRBJ1-5	NA	CASSFNRGDQPQHF	TGTGCCAGCAGTTTCAACAGGGGAGATCAGCCCCAGCATTTT
18	TRBD2	TRBV10-3	TRBJ2-1	NA	CAIIPGTSGDPSYNEQFF	TGTGCCATCATCCCTGGGACTAGCGGGGATCCTTCCTACAATGAGCAGTTCTTC
13	NA	TRBV9	TRBJ2-1	once	CASSVEQVREQFF	TGTGCCAGCAGCGTAGAGCAGGTACGCGAGCAGTTCTTC
14	NA	TRBV6-1	TRBJ2-7	NA	CASSEEWWPYEQYF	TGTGCCAGCAGTGAAGAATGGTGGCCATACGAGCAGTACTTC
16	TRBD2	TRBV11-2	TRBJ2-3	NA	CASSRQTSGGTDTQYF	TGTGCCAGCAGCCGACAGACTAGCGGGGGAACAGATACGCAGTATTTT
15	TRBD1	TRBV9	TRBJ1-5	NA	CASSLGQGIGQPQHF	TGTGCCAGCAGCCTGGGACAGGGGATTGGACAGCCCCAGCATTTT
16	NA	TRBV12-5	TRBJ1-1	once	CASGLLRGSANTEAFF	TGTGCTAGTGGTTTGCTGCGGGGGTCGGCGAACACTGAAGCTTTCTTT
16	TRBD2	TRBV9	TRBJ2-3	NA	CASSVGGSPSTDTQYF	TGTGCCAGCAGCGTGGGGGGGAGCCCTAGCACAGATACGCAGTATTTT
15	NA	TRBV19	TRBJ1-4	NA	CASSIFWGTNEKLFF	TGTGCCAGTAGTATTTTTTGGGGCACTAATGAAAAACTGTTTTTT
11	NA	TRBV2	TRBJ1-2	NA	CAVYSYYGYTF	TGTGCCGTATACAGCTACTATGGCTACACCTTC
14	TRBD1	TRBV30	TRBJ1-2	NA	CAWSRGQGVRGYTF	TGTGCCTGGAGCCGAGGACAGGGGGTGCGAGGCTACACCTTC
17	TRBD1	TRBV18	TRBJ1-4	NA	CASSPPSGQGQFEKLFF	TGTGCCAGCTCACCACCTTCCGGACAGGGTCAATTTGAAAAACTGTTTTTT
15	TRBD2	TRBV7-2	TRBJ2-1	once	CASSLRGVSYNEQFF	TGTGCCAGCAGCTTACGGGGGGTCTCCTACAATGAGCAGTTCTTC
15	NA	TRBV6-5	TRBJ2-1	NA	CASSRDWTARNEQFF	TGTGCCAGCAGTCGCGACTGGACAGCGAGAAATGAGCAGTTCTTC
13	NA	TRBV6-5	TRBJ1-2	NA	CASSRQATYGYTF	TGTGCCAGCAGCCGACAGGCCACCTATGGCTACACCTTC
17	TRBD2	TRBV19	TRBJ2-3	NA	CASSRVLAIVPPDTQYF	TGTGCCAGTAGTCGCGTACTAGCGATTGTCCCCCCAGATACGCAGTATTTT